The T cell receptor beta chain described here comes from a study of blood T cell repertoires in COVID-19. The sample holds one count of this clone. Authors' data handling: Reference gene primer amplification gave estimated nucleated cell counts. Method: immunoSEQ multiplex PCR; TCRdb's copy keeps in-frame clones and lacks some. Clone size and the V and J calls come from that table; the DNA yielded D and trimming. The repertoire holds about 40,000 clones, with about 86% as singletons. The sequence was collected from a man aged 45-65 years in a cohort sampled during active COVID-19. Sequencing input: peripheral blood.

CDR3: CASSKTSGGDSTDTQYF. DNA for the CDR3: TGCGCCAGCAGCAAGACTAGCGGGGGGGACAGCACAGATACGCAGTATTTT. The V and J genes are TRBV5-1 and TRBJ2-3, with 14 bases identical to TRBD2. Germline V gene lookup returns CDR1 SGHRS and CDR2 YFSETQ. The CDR3 is 17 residues long. V gave up 4 bases and J gave up 0 bases; unmatched junction bases: 4.